This T cell receptor (beta chain) was retrieved from a study of blood T cell repertoires in COVID-19. Overall study context: COVID-19 samples collected from the United States, Italy and Spain covered acute and convalescent phases. Sample material is recorded as cDNA or gDNA derived from T cells, B-cell-depleted T cells, or PBMCs.

This clone was observed a few times. Per the original data handling: The authors estimated nucleated cell counts from reference gene primer amplification. Libraries were prepared by immunoSEQ multiplex PCR; TCRdb keeps only in-frame clonotypes and omits some of them. The D gene and trimming were derived from the DNA, and the V and J assignments and clone size from that table. The sample lists 100,000 to 150,000 clones, almost 85% occurring once. CDR1 is SNHLY, CDR2 FYNNEI, per germline. V lost 5 bases and J lost 3; bases outside the gene matches: 8. The length of the CDR3 is 16 residues. The sequence was obtained from a man aged 60 to 69 with acute or convalescent COVID-19. Input material: peripheral blood. This chain links TRBV2 with TRBJ2-1; 9 bases agree with TRBD2. This chain's CDR3 is CASSTGGGGVYNEQFF. CDR3 coding DNA: TGTGCCAGCAGTACGGGTGGCGGGGGGGTCTACAATGAGCAGTTCTTC.